This T cell receptor beta chain was found in a study of T cell repertoires in cytomegalovirus infection (dated by TCRdb to the late 2010s). The study in broad terms: Peptide stimulations targeted recently identified HLA-C-restricted CMV epitopes, whose presentation resists viral immunomodulation, together with well-studied HLA-B-restricted epitopes. The HLA type of each donor mattered for the analysis, because public TCR beta signatures pointed to carriage of CMV infection along with the matching HLA type.

TCRdb names Illumina HiSeq 1500 as the instrument used. TCRdb ran its own pipeline on the public reads, namely fastp trimming at Q25 and MiXCR clone calling, and kept in-frame beta chains. Rows are combined by CDR3 protein, so each entry shows the most common genes and DNA. The sample table holds some 920,000 distinct CDR3 sequences, of which approximately 33% were seen once. 13% of the sample is held by the ten biggest clonotypes. Counted from cysteine to phenylalanine, this CDR3 has 12 amino acids. Solely the CDR3 DNA is kept, with 36 bases framed from the first base. Trimming takes 3 bases from V and 10 bases from J, and the germline ends sit 12 bases apart. The sample's treatment or condition, from its label and the paper: in vitro stimulation with specific CMV peptide epitopes to enrich CMV-specific T cells. Beyond this particular receptor, the publication reports: The ex vivo response was dominated by HLA-C-restricted CMV-specific TCR beta clonotypes, which also provided the single most frequent clonotype in two of eight donors. In both this cohort and an independent cohort of some 370 donors, the cumulative frequency of public TCR beta family members distinguished carriers of CMV infection plus the relevant HLA type.

For this clonotype: Its target antigen remains unknown. The input lacks base qualities; no much larger clone sits a single base away.

The clonotype originates from a human donor in good health (CMV status not recorded). Some clones in this sample may be carry-over from other donors' samples. The chain uses TRBV12-3 or TRBV12-4 and TRBJ2-5; the D region is possibly TRBD1 or TRBD2, each matching across 6 bases. The sequencing used cultured CD8+ T cells from PBMCs, collected from culture after CMV antigen stimulation. The encoded CDR3 is CASSFGGGGQYF. The sequence in DNA is TGTGCCAGCAGTTTCGGAGGGGGAGGCCAGTACTTC.